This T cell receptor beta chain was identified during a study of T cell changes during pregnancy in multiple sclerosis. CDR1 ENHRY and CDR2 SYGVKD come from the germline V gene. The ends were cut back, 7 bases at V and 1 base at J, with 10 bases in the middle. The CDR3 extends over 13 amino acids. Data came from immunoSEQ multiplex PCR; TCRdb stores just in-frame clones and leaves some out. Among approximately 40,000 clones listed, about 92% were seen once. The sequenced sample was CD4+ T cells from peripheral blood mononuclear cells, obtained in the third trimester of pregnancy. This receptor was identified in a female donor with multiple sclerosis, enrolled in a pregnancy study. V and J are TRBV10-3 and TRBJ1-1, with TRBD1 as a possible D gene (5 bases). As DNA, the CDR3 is TGTGCCATCAACACAGGACAGAACACTGAAGCTTTCTTT. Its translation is CAINTGQNTEAFF.